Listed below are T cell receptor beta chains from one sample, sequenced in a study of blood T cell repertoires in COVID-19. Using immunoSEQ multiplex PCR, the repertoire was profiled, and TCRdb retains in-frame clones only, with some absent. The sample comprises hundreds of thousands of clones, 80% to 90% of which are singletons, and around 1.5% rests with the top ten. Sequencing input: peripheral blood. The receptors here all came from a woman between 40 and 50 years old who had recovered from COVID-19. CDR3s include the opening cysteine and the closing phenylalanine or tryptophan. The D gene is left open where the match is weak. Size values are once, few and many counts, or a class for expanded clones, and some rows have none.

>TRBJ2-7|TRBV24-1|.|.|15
TGTGCCACCAGTGATCCGTCGACAGGAACGGACGAGCAGTACTTC
CATSDPSTGTDEQYF
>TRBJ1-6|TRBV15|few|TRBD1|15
TGTGCCACCAGCAGAAGGACAGGGGGATTCTCACCCCTCCACTTT
CATSRRTGGFSPLHF
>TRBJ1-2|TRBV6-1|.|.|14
TGTGCCAGCAGTGAGGGACATGGGTCCTATGGCTACACCTTC
CASSEGHGSYGYTF
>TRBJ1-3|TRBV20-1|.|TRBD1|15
TGCAGTGCTAGTGGGGACAGGGGATTGGGAAACACCATATATTTT
CSASGDRGLGNTIYF
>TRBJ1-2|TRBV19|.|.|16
TGTGCCAGTAGTATAGATCTAATTGGCGGCGGCTATGGCTACACCTTC
CASSIDLIGGGYGYTF
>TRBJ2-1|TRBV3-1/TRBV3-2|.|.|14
TGTGCCAGCAGCCAAGTCCGCGGGGGCTATGAGCAGTTCTTC
CASSQVRGGYEQFF
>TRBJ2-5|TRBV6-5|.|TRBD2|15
TGTGCCAGCAGGCTAGCGGGGGGCAATAGGGAGACCCAGTACTTC
CASRLAGGNRETQYF
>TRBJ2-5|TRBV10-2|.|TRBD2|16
TGCGCCAGCAGTGACGGAACTAGCGGTAAATTAGAGACCCAGTACTTC
CASSDGTSGKLETQYF
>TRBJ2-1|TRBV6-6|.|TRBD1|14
TGTGCCAGCAGTTACGGGACAGTTGACAATGAGCAGTTCTTC
CASSYGTVDNEQFF
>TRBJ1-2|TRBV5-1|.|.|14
TGCGCCAGCAGCTTGGAAGTCCCGGGGTATGGCTACACCTTC
CASSLEVPGYGYTF
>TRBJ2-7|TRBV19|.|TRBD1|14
TGTGCCAGTAGTCTAAGGACAGGGCCCTACGAGCAGTACTTC
CASSLRTGPYEQYF
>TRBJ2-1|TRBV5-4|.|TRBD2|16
TGTGCCAGCAGCCACCCCACTAGCGGGTTCTACAATGAGCAGTTCTTC
CASSHPTSGFYNEQFF
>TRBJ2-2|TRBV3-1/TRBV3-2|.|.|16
TGTGCCAGCAGCCCTCACCCGGAGGGGGGGAACGGGGAGCTGTTTTTT
CASSPHPEGGNGELFF
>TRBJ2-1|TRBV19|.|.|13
TGTGCCAGTAGTATATTCCAGGGAAATGAGCAGTTCTTC
CASSIFQGNEQFF
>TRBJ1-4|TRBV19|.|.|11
TGTGCCACCTCGGAGCATGAAAAACTGTTTTTT
CATSEHEKLFF
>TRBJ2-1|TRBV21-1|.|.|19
TGTGCCAGCAGCAAAGAGGCGGGACTAGCGGGGGGGCCGTCCAATGAGCAGTTCTTC
CASSKEAGLAGGPSNEQFF
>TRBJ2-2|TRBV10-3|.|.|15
TGTGCCATCAGTGATTGGCCCAGAGGAGCGTGGGAGCTGTTTTTT
CAISDWPRGAWELFF
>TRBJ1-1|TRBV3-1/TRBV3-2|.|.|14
TGTGCCAGCAGCCAGGACAGTTGGGGAACTGAAGCTTTCTTT
CASSQDSWGTEAFF
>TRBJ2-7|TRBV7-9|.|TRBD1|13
TGTGCCAGCAGCTTTTTACAGGGGTACGAGCAGTACTTC
CASSFLQGYEQYF
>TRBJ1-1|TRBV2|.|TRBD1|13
TGTGCCAGCTCACAGGGGGCCGACACTGAAGCTTTCTTT
CASSQGADTEAFF
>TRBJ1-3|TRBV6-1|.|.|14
TGTGCCAGCAGTGAGTCATCGGGAGGAAACACCATATATTTT
CASSESSGGNTIYF
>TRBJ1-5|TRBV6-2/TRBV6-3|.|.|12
TGTGCCAGCAGTCAACGGGTGCAGCCCCAGCATTTT
CASSQRVQPQHF
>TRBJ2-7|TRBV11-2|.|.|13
TGTGCCAGCAGCTTAGGGCCATTATACGAGCAGTACTTC
CASSLGPLYEQYF
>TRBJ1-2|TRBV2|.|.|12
TGTGCCAGCAGTTCCGGACTCTCGGGCTACACCTTC
CASSSGLSGYTF
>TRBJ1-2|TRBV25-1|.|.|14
TGTGCCAGCAGTGAACCGCAGATGGCGGATGGCTACACCTTC
CASSEPQMADGYTF
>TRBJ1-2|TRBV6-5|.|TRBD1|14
TGTGCCAGCAGCGTGGGGACAGTCCCCTCTGGCTACACCTTC
CASSVGTVPSGYTF
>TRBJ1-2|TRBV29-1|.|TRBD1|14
TGCAGCGTTGCGGGACAGCGCGGCCTCTATGGCTACACCTTC
CSVAGQRGLYGYTF
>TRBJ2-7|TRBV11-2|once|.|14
TGTGCCAGCAGCTTAAGGGGCAGGCCCTACGAGCAGTACTTC
CASSLRGRPYEQYF
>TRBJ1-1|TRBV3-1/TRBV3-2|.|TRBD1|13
TGTGCCAGCAGTCGACAGGGTAGTACTGAAGCTTTCTTT
CASSRQGSTEAFF
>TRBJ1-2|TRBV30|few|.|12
TGTGCCTGGGGGGAGGTCTGGGGTGGCTACACCTTC
CAWGEVWGGYTF
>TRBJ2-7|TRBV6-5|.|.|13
TGTGCCAGCAGACTACAGGGCTTCCACGAGCAGTACTTC
CASRLQGFHEQYF
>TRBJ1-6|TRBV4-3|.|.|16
TGCGCCAGCAGCCAAGATATGGGCGGGGTATGGTCACCCCTCCACTTT
CASSQDMGGVWSPLHF
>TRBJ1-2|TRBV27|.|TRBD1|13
TGTGCCAGCACCGCGGACAGGCGAGGTGGCTACACCTTC
CASTADRRGGYTF
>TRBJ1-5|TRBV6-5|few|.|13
TGTGCCAGCAGACTACAGGTTAATCAGCCCCAGCATTTT
CASRLQVNQPQHF
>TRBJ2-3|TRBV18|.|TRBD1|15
TGTGCCAGCTCACCAACAGAGGCAGGGGGAGATACGCAGTATTTT
CASSPTEAGGDTQYF
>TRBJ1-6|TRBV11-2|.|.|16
TGTGCCAGCAGCCGAGGGGGAGGGAGTTATAATTCACCCCTCCACTTT
CASSRGGGSYNSPLHF
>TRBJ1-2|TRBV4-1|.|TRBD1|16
TGCGCCAGCAGCCAGACGACCACTACGATGGGACAGTCCTACACCTTC
CASSQTTTTMGQSYTF
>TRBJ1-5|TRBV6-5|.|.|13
TGTGCCAGCAGCGGAGGCCCCATCCGCCCCCAGCATTTT
CASSGGPIRPQHF
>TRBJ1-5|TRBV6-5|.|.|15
TGTGCCAGCAGCCCACTGAGGACAGGCAATCAGCCCCAGCATTTT
CASSPLRTGNQPQHF
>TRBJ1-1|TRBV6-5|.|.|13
TGTGCCAGCAGCCCCCCTAGGGGCACTGAAGCTTTCTTT
CASSPPRGTEAFF
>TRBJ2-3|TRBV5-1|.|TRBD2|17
TGCGCCAGCAGCTTGGAGTTAGCGGGGGTCGGCACAGATACGCAGTATTTT
CASSLELAGVGTDTQYF
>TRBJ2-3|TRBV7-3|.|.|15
TGTGCCAGCAGCTTAGGTGCGCCTAGCACAGATACGCAGTATTTT
CASSLGAPSTDTQYF
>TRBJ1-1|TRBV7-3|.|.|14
TGTGCCAGCAGCCTCGGCAGGGGCAACACTGAAGCTTTCTTT
CASSLGRGNTEAFF